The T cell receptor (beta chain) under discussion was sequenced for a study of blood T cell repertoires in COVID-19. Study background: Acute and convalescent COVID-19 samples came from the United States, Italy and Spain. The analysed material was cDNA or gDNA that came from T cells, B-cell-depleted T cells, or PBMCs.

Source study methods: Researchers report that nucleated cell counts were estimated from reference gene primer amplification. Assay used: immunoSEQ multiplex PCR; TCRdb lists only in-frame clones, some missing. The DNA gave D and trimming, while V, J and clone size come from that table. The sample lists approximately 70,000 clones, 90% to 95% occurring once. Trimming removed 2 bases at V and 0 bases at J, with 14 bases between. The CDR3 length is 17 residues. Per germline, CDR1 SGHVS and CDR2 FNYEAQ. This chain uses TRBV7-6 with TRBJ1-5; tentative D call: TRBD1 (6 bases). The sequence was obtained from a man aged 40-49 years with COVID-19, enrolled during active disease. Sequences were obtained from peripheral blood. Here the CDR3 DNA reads TGTGCCAGCAGCTTATACAATGGACAGTATAGCAATCAGCCCCAGCATTTT. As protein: CASSLYNGQYSNQPQHF.